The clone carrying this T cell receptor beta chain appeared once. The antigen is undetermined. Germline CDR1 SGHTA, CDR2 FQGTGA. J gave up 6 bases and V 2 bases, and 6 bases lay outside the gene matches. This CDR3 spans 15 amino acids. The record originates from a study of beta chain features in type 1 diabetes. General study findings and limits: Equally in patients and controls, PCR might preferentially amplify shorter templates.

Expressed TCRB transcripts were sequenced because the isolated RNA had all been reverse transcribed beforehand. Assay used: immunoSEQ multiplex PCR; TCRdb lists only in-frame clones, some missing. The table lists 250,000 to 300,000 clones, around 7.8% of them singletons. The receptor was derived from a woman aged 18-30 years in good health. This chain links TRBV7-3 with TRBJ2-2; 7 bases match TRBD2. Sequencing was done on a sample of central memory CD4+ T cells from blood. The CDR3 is CASSLYGLDPGELFF. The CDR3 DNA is TGTGCCAGCAGCTTATACGGACTAGACCCCGGGGAGCTGTTTTTT.